This entry is about one T cell receptor beta chain. Its antigen is still unknown. The repertoire was sequenced with immunoSEQ multiplex PCR; TCRdb's copy has only in-frame clones and lacks some. The sample carries approximately 10,000 clones, around 70% recorded once. These data come from a study of chemoradiotherapy in HPV16-positive cancers. Study results and limitations: In HPV16-positive patients, HPV-responsive T-cell expansion tracked better recurrence-free survival.

The CDR3 contains 16 residues. The V gene's germline CDR1 is MNHNS and CDR2 SASEGT. V lost 2 bases to trimming and J lost 9 bases; unmatched junction nucleotides: 9. The chain uses TRBV6-1 and TRBJ1-6, with 8 bases matching TRBD1. The sample here was taken from a patient who underwent chemoradiotherapy. The origin of this receptor is a human donor with HPV-associated anogenital cancer. CDR3 coding DNA: TGTGCCAGCAGTGAACTGGACAGGGTTGTTTTTTCACCCCTCCACTTT. Protein sequence: CASSELDRVVFSPLHF.